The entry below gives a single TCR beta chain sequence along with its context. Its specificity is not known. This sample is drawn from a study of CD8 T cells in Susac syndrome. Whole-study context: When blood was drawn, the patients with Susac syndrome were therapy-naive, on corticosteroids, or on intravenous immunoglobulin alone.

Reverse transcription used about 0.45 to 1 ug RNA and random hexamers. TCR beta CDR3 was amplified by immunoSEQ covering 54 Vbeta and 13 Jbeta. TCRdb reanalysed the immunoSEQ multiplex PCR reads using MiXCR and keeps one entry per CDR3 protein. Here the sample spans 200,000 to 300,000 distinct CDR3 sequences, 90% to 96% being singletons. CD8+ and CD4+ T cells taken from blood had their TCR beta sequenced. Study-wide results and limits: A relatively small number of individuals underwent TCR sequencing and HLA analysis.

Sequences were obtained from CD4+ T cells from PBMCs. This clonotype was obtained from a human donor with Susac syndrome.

The CDR3 loop reads CASGLAAGISNTEAFF. In DNA, the CDR3 is TGTGCTAGTGGTTTGGCCGCCGGAATCTCGAACACTGAAGCTTTCTTT. The chain combines TRBV12-5 with TRBJ1-1; D unresolved. Trimming removed 1 base from V and 1 base from J, with 13 bases in between. Germline CDR1 and CDR2: LGHNT and FRNRAP. The CDR3 has 16 amino acids.